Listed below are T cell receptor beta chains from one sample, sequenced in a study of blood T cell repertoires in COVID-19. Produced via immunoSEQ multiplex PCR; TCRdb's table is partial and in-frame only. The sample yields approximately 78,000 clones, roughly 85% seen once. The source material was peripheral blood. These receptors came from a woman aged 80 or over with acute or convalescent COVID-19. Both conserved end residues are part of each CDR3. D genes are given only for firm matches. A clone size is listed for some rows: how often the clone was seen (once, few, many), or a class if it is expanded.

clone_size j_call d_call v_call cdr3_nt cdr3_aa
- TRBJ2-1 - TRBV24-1 TGTGCCACCAGTGACCCAGGAGGGTGGGATGAGCAGTTCTTC CATSDPGGWDEQFF
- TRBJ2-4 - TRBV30 TGTGCCTCGAAAGTGCAAGGGGGTTGGGACATTCAGTACTTC CASKVQGGWDIQYF
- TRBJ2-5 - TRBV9 TGTGCCAGCAGCGTAGGGGGAGGTAACCAAGAGACCCAGTACTTC CASSVGGGNQETQYF
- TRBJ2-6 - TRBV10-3 TGTGCCATCAGTCGGGACGGGACATCATCATCCTCTGGGGCCAACGTCCTGACTTTC CAISRDGTSSSSGANVLTF
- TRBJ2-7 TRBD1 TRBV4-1 TGCGCCAGCTGGGGGGGACAGGGCGACTACGAGCAGTACTTC CASWGGQGDYEQYF
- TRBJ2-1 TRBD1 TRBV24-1 TGTGCCACCAGTACCACAGGGGGGATTATCAATGAGCAGTTCTTC CATSTTGGIINEQFF
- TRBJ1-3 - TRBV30 TGTGCCTGGAGTCTTAGACAGAGCTCTGGAAACACCATATATTTT CAWSLRQSSGNTIYF
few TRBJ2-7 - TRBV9 TGTGCCAGCAGCCCTCGTTCCGATAGCGGAACCTACGAGCAGTACTTC CASSPRSDSGTYEQYF
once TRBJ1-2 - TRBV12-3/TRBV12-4 TGTGCCAGCACCATAGACACCTATGGCTACACCTTC CASTIDTYGYTF
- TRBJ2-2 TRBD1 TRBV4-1 TGCGCCAGCAGCCAAGGGGACAGGTCGAACACCGGGGAGCTGTTTTTT CASSQGDRSNTGELFF
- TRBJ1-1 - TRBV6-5 TGTGCCAGCAGAGATTACGGAGGGCCTAACACTGAAGCTTTCTTT CASRDYGGPNTEAFF
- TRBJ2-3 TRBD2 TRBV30 TGTGCCTGGAGTGTATCGCGGGGGGGCTCTGTAGATACGCAGTATTTT CAWSVSRGGSVDTQYF
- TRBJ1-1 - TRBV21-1 TGTGCCAGCAGCATTCGAGTACCGAACACTGAAGCTTTCTTT CASSIRVPNTEAFF
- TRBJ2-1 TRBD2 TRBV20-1 TGCAGTGCTAGTGGACTAGCGGGAATCTCCCATGAGCAGTTCTTC CSASGLAGISHEQFF
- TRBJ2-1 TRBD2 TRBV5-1 TGCGCCAGCAGCTTGGATACCGGGACTAGCGGGAGGTCGGGCAATGAGCAGTTCTTC CASSLDTGTSGRSGNEQFF
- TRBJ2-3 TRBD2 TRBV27 TGTGCCAGCAGCCCGCCCGGGGGGACGCAGTATTTT CASSPPGGTQYF
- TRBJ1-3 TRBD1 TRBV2 TGTGCCAGCAGGACAACAGGGGTTGGAAACACCATATATTTT CASRTTGVGNTIYF
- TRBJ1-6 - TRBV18 TGTGCCAGCTCACCTAACAGGAATTCACCCCTCCACTTT CASSPNRNSPLHF
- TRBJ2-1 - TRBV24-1 TGTGCCACCAGTGCCACCGGGACTCACGTAGGGTTCTTC CATSATGTHVGFF
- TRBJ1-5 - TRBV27 TGTGCCAGCAGTTTATACACCAATAGCAATCAGCCCCAGCATTTT CASSLYTNSNQPQHF